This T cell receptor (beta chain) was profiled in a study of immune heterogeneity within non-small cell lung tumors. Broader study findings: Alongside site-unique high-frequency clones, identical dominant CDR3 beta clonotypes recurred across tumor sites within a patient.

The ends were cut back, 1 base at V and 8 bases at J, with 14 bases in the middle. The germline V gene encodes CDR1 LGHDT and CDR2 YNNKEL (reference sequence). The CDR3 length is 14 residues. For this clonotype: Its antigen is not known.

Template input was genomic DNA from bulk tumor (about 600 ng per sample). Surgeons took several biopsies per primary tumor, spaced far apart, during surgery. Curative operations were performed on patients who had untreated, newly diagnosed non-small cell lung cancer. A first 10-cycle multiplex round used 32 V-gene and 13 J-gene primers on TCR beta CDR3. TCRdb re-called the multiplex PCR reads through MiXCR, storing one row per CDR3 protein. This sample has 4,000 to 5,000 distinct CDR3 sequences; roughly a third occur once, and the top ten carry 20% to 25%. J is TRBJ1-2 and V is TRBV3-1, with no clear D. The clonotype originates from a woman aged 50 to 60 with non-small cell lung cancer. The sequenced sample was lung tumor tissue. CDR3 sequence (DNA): TGTGCCAGCAGCCAAGGATACGGACTGCGGGGCTACACCTTC. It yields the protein CASSQGYGLRGYTF.